This T cell receptor beta chain was obtained from a study of control samples from healthy donors and cancer patients. Germline V gives CDR1 LGHDT, CDR2 YNNKEL (reference sequence). The length of the CDR3 is 13 residues. V was pared by 4 bases and J by 2 bases, with 9 bases between. The table came from immunoSEQ multiplex PCR; TCRdb's copy has only in-frame clones and leaves some out. The table lists about 150,000 clones, roughly nine tenths of them singletons. The receptor's source is a woman aged 25 to 45 in good health. Sample: blood. This chain joins TRBV3-1 (or the pseudogene TRBV3-2) and TRBJ2-7; tentative D call: TRBD2 (6 bases). The CDR3 loop reads CASSLGLAYEQYF. The CDR3 coding sequence is TGTGCCAGCAGCCTGGGACTTGCCTACGAGCAGTACTTC.